The sequence of this T cell receptor (beta chain) was determined in a study of blood T cell repertoires in COVID-19. About the research overall: The United States, Italy and Spain were the sources of the acute and convalescent COVID-19 samples. Nucleic acid was either cDNA or gDNA, and it came from T cells, B-cell-depleted T cells, or PBMCs.

Per the germline V gene, CDR1 is SGHTA and CDR2 is FQGTGA. Deletions cut 3 bases from V and 1 base from J, with 8 bases between. The CDR3 consists of 14 residues. The data were produced by immunoSEQ multiplex PCR, yet TCRdb's version contains in-frame clones alone and is incomplete. Here the sample spans around 230,000 clones, around 88% being singletons. The sequence came from a woman in her forties or fifties with acute or convalescent COVID-19. The gene calls are TRBV7-3 and TRBJ2-3; D is unresolved. What was sequenced was peripheral blood. CDR3: CASSFGVGTDTQYF. The DNA of the CDR3 is TGTGCCAGCAGCTTCGGAGTAGGCACAGATACGCAGTATTTT. Looking up the rest from reference TRBV7-3 and TRBJ2-3 gives the full variable domain: GAGVSQTPSNKVTEKGKYVELRCDPISGHTALYWYRQSLGQGPEFLIYFQGTGAADDSGLPNDRFFAVRPEGSVSTLKIQRTERGDSAVYLCASSFGVGTDTQYFGPGTRLTVL.